These 8 T cell receptor beta chains share one sample of origin, sequenced in a study of T cell responses to AZD1222 COVID-19 vaccine. The repertoire was sequenced with immunoSEQ multiplex PCR; TCRdb's copy has only in-frame clones and lacks some. The profile shows 80,000 to 100,000 clones, more than 90% of them singletons. The source material was peripheral blood, sampled on day 0 of AZD1222 vaccination. These TCRs come from an adult in good health.

The sample holds one count of this clone. The V gene is TRBV7-9, the J gene TRBJ2-3; D might be TRBD2 (6 bases). Germline loops: CDR1 SEHNR, CDR2 FQNEAQ (reference sequence). V dropped 1 base and J dropped 0 bases, with 17 bases sitting between them. CDR3 length: 18 residues. The CDR3 coding sequence is TGTGCCAGCAGCTTAGGGCCCCCAGCGGGCTCTAGCACAGATACGCAGTATTTT. Its translation: CASSLGPPAGSSTDTQYF.

The chain is built from TRBV19 and TRBJ1-1; TRBD1 matches 7 bases. This CDR3 contains 12 residues. Germline CDR1 reads LNHDA; CDR2 reads SQIVND (reference sequence). The V gene end was trimmed by 6 bases and the J gene end by 6 bases; junction bases not matched to a gene: 4. CDR3 region: CASSRDRAEAFF. For the CDR3, the DNA is TGTGCCAGTAGCCGTGACAGGGCTGAAGCTTTCTTT.

This clone was seen just once. The chain employs TRBV4-3 and TRBJ1-1; D uncertain. The germline V gene has CDR1 LGHNA and CDR2 YSLEER. The V gene lost 4 bases and the J gene lost 4 bases, with 16 bases spanning the gap. The CDR3 spans 15 residues. Here the CDR3 DNA reads TGCGCCAGCAGCCCACCGGGCGAAGGGCTCACTGAAGCTTTCTTT. As protein: CASSPPGEGLTEAFF.

V usage is TRBV4-1 and J usage is TRBJ2-3; TRBD1 matches at 10 bases. The CDR3 totals 18 residues. Germline loops: CDR1 MGHRA, CDR2 YSYEKL. Trimming at V came to 0 bases and at J to 2 bases, leaving 8 bases not matched to a gene. The CDR3: CASSQDLWGQGLTDTQYF. The DNA of the CDR3 is TGCGCCAGCAGCCAAGATCTGTGGGGACAGGGGCTCACAGATACGCAGTATTTT.

This rearrangement joins TRBV28 to TRBJ2-7; D uncertain. Germline CDR1 MDHEN, CDR2 SYDVKM. Trimming shortened V by 8 bases and J by 6 bases, and 5 bases separated the two germline ends. The CDR3 consists of 9 residues. CDR3 DNA: TGTGCCAGCTCTACCGAGCAGTACTTC. It translates to CASSTEQYF.

As for this clone: Its ends do not fully match the called genes, so a read error is possible. The V gene is TRBV7-7, the J gene TRBJ1-1, with D perhaps TRBD1 (6 bases). The germline CDR1 and CDR2 sequences are SSHAT and FNYEAQ (reference sequence). The CDR3 is 14 residues long. The CDR3 is CASNPMGAGTEAFF. The CDR3, as DNA: TGTGCTAGCAACCCGATGGGGGCGGGCACTGAAGCTTTCTTT.

V is TRBV6-5 and J is TRBJ1-2; D gene unclear. The CDR3 has 10 residues. With 5 bases removed from V and 10 bases from J, the gap between germline ends came to 8 bases. Looked up from germline, CDR1 is MNHEY and CDR2 is SVGAGI. The CDR3 nucleotides read TGTGCCAGCAGTACTGGCTACTACACCTTC. Encoded protein: CASSTGYYTF.

The chain couples TRBV14 to TRBJ2-2, with 7 bases matching TRBD2. The V gene end was trimmed by 1 base and the J gene end by 3 bases; junction bases not matched to a gene: 2. There are 15 residues in the CDR3. Germline CDR1 SGHDN, CDR2 FVKESK. CDR3 sequence: CASSQAGGDTGELFF. CDR3 nucleotide sequence: TGTGCCAGCAGCCAAGCTGGGGGGGACACCGGGGAGCTGTTTTTT.